The clone carrying this T cell receptor (beta chain) was counted a few times. The data originate from a study of regulatory T cells in long-lasting Graves disease. The time point was: persistent/refractory GD, antithyroid drugs over 5 years with positive TRAb. PBMCs provided the RNA from which the TCR library was made. Trimming removed 1 base at V and 10 bases at J, with 14 bases between. The CDR3 runs 15 residues. Germline V lookup: CDR1 SGHTA, CDR2 FQGNSA. According to the study, TCR beta libraries were built with iRepertoire HTBI primers and CDR3-region Arm-PCR. TCRdb independently ran MiXCR on the multiplex PCR reads; one entry per CDR3 protein. The sample contains about 310,000 distinct CDR3 sequences, 22% of which appear only once.

The material was peripheral blood mononuclear cells (PBMCs), obtained when the disease was refractory, from a patient treated with antithyroid drugs. V and J are TRBV7-2 and TRBJ1-6; a weak D match, TRBD1 (6 bases). The sequence was obtained from a female donor with Graves disease. CDR3 protein: CASSLEGRGLSPLHF. As DNA, the CDR3 is TGTGCCAGCAGCTTAGAAGGCAGGGGATTGTCACCCCTCCACTTT.